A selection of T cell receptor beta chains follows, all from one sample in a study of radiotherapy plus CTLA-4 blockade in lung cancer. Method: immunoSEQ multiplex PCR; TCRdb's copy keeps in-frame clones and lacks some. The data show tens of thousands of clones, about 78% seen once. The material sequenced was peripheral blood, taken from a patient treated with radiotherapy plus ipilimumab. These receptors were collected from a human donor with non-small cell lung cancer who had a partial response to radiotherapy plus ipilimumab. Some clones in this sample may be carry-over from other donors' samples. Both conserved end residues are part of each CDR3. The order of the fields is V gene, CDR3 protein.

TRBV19 CASSIPGFPEKLFF
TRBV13 CASSYGQGVAETQYF
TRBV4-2 CASSQEGTGGVTNYGYTF
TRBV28 CASSPTGFFSPLHF
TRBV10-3 CAISDHGAGGRLGYTF
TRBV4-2 CASSLRGHLNEKLFF
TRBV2 CASSGVRAEIYNEQFF
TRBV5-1 CASSAGNSQGLETQYF
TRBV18 CASSPEPRTSGSRETQYF
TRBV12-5 CASGLLRDRGGGEQYF
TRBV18 CASSADSNTEAFF
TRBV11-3 CASSFQGTDTQYF
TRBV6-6 CASSPLGITYEQYF
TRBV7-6 CASSEPPSSGGAGNEQFF
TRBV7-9 CASGREYEQYF
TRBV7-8 CASSLGRGKTQYF
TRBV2 CASIRDNFYEQYF
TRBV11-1 CASSKQGLNEQFF
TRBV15 CATSRELGAEQYF
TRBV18 CASSPGASYEQYF
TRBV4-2 CASSQVDATNEKLFF
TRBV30 CAWSLNGGNQPQHF
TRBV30 CAWDPGSSGNTIYF
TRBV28 CASSFTRETQYF
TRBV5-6 CASSQFEGLARFYF
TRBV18 CASSPRGQGFFEAFF
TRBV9 CASSTGDGNSPLHF
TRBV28 CASSSGQGYEQYF
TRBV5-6 CASSTWDRQETQYF
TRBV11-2 CASSLVRLGPGELFF
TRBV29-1 CSVAQGGGIQYF
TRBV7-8 CASSLVQRGLGQFF
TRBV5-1 CASTIIPGNQPQHF
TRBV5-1 CASSLGLATLNEQFF
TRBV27 CASTAGGYNSPLHF
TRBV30 CAWSLDRALYGYTF
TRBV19 CASSTVGLASEQYF
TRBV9 CASSKGGSVAYTDTQYF
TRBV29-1 CSVVRQGSTDTQYF
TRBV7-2 CASSPAVGQFF
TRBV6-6 CASSYSTSGSGYEQFF
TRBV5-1 CASSPGGTGGTGELFF
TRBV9 CASSVDLAHEQYF
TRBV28 CASSLWLLAGIQETQYF
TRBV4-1 CASSQPDRVPNEKLFF
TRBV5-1 CASSDLGTSGRPGETQYF
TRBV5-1 CASSLAGTGQETQYF
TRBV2 CASSEERQKQYF